Below, 11 T cell receptor beta chains from the same sample are listed, as sequenced in a study of cytomegalovirus exposure and HLA in healthy donors. Vbeta (60) and Jbeta (13) primers were used in the PCR. Generated by immunoSEQ multiplex PCR, the TCRdb table keeps only in-frame clones and is missing some. Of 100,000 to 120,000 clones in the sample, roughly 15% are singletons; the top ten hold over 0.65%. The sequenced sample was PBMCs. The receptor source for this set is a female donor in good health and CMV-seronegative.

This clone was found a few times. The chain has TRBV7-9 and TRBJ2-7; TRBD2 matches at 10 bases. In germline, CDR1 is SEHNR, CDR2 FQNEAQ (reference sequence). The CDR3 has 15 amino acids. V shed 4 bases, J shed 3 bases, and the junction held 6 bases outside the gene matches. The CDR3 DNA reads as TGTGCCAGCAGCTCGAGCGGGAGGGAATACTACGAGCAGTACTTC. This codes for CASSSSGREYYEQYF. The full variable domain, in which reference TRBV7-9 and TRBJ2-7 provide the parts outside the CDR3, is DTGVSQNPRHKITKRGQNVTFRCDPISEHNRLYWYRQTLGQGPEFLTYFQNEAQLEKSRLLSDRFSAERPKGSFSTLEIQRTEQGDSAMYLCASSSSGREYYEQYFGPGTRLTVT.

This clone occurred a few times. The V call is TRBV20-1, the J call TRBJ2-5, with unresolved D. CDR1 is DFQATT and CDR2 is SNEGSKA in the germline V gene (reference sequence). Deletions cut 5 bases from V and 5 bases from J, with 9 bases between. The CDR3 contains 11 residues. CDR3 loop: CSAGVAETQYF. In DNA form, the CDR3 reads TGCAGTGCTGGAGTTGCGGAGACCCAGTACTTC.

The V call is TRBV18, the J call TRBJ2-3, with TRBD2 matching over 11 bases. Trimming at V came to 4 bases and at J to 2 bases, leaving 5 bases not matched to a gene. This CDR3 spans 16 amino acids. Germline CDR1 is KGHSH and CDR2 is LQKENI. This CDR3 is CASSLLAGGTTDTQYF. The CDR3, as DNA: TGTGCCAGCTCACTATTAGCGGGAGGGACCACAGATACGCAGTATTTT.

This clone was seen a handful of times. CDR3 sequence (DNA): TGTGCCAGCAGATGGGGCGGGACAGGGGGTGAAAAACTGTTTTTT. Translated: CASRWGGTGGEKLFF. The J gene is TRBJ1-4, the V gene TRBV27, with 11 positions matching TRBD1. The CDR3 runs to 15 residues. CDR1 is MNHEY and CDR2 is SMNVEV in the germline V gene (reference sequence). The V segment lost 6 bases and the J segment 7 bases; nucleotides outside the gene matches: 7.

V and J are TRBV19 and TRBJ1-4; D is perhaps TRBD1 (5 bases). This CDR3 is built from 15 residues. Germline V gene sequence: CDR1 LNHDA, CDR2 SQIVND (reference sequence). V was cut by 0 bases and J by 0 bases, with 5 bases left in between. The CDR3 loop reads CASSIETATNEKLFF. CDR3 in DNA: TGTGCCAGTAGTATAGAGACAGCAACTAATGAAAAACTGTTTTTT.

This chain joins TRBV7-2 and TRBJ1-2; 12 bases line up with TRBD1. V dropped 5 bases and J dropped 4; count of bases not matched to a gene: 11. The CDR3 runs to 17 residues. The V gene's germline CDR1 is SGHTA and CDR2 FQGNSA. The CDR3 coding sequence is TGTGCCAGCAGCCGAAGCACCGGGACAGGGGGCGGCTATGGCTACACCTTC. As protein: CASSRSTGTGGGYGYTF.

This clone was observed a handful of times. V gene TRBV9 combines with J gene TRBJ2-1, with D possibly being TRBD2 (6 bases). The germline CDR1 and CDR2 sequences are SGDLS and YYNGEE. Trimming stripped 3 bases from V and 8 bases from J, with 18 bases between. CDR3 length: 15 amino acids. Here the CDR3 DNA reads TGTGCCAGCAGCGGTCTGGGACTGGGGGGAGATGAGCAGTTCTTC. This sequence encodes CASSGLGLGGDEQFF.

This chain links TRBV5-1 with TRBJ2-1; D is perhaps TRBD2 (7 bases). Germline V CDR1 and CDR2: SGHRS, YFSETQ. V lost 7 bases to trimming and J lost 2 bases, with 19 bases between them. This CDR3 spans 16 amino acids. The CDR3 DNA follows: TGCGCCAGCTGCATAGAGGGGGGGGCTACCTACAATGAGCAGTTCTTC. This translates into CASCIEGGATYNEQFF.

This rearrangement joins TRBV5-1 to TRBJ2-1, with a weak D call TRBD1 (6 bases). With 4 bases removed from V and 0 bases from J, the gap between germline ends came to 14 bases. The CDR3 is made up of 16 amino acids. Germline V lookup: CDR1 SGHRS, CDR2 YFSETQ. This CDR3 is CASSGRQVASYNEQFF. The DNA of the CDR3 is TGCGCCAGCAGCGGGCGACAGGTGGCCTCCTACAATGAGCAGTTCTTC. The variable domain in full, completed from reference TRBV5-1 and TRBJ2-1, reads KAGVTQTPRYLIKTRGQQVTLSCSPISGHRSVSWYQQTPGQGLQFLFEYFSETQRNKGNFPGRFSGRQFSNSRSEMNVSTLELGDSALYLCASSGRQVASYNEQFFGPGTRLTVL.

This clone has just a few counts. The CDR3 nucleotides read TGCGCCAGCAGCTTGGGGACAGGGGGCTACGAGCAGTACTTC. Its translation: CASSLGTGGYEQYF. V gene TRBV5-1 combines with J gene TRBJ2-7; TRBD1 agrees at 10 bases. CDR1 and CDR2 (germline): SGHRS, YFSETQ. CDR3 length equals 14 residues. V lost 0 bases, J lost 3 bases, and 0 bases stayed unmatched.

This sequence joins TRBV5-1 and TRBJ1-1; unclear D gene. Germline CDR1 and CDR2: SGHRS and YFSETQ. The CDR3 is 15 amino acids. V was clipped by 1 base and J by 1 base, with 11 bases between them. The CDR3 sequence: CASSLSRAGNTEAFF. DNA for the CDR3: TGCGCCAGCAGCTTGAGTCGAGCAGGGAACACTGAAGCTTTCTTT. The whole variable domain, remainder taken from reference TRBV5-1 and TRBJ1-1, is KAGVTQTPRYLIKTRGQQVTLSCSPISGHRSVSWYQQTPGQGLQFLFEYFSETQRNKGNFPGRFSGRQFSNSRSEMNVSTLELGDSALYLCASSLSRAGNTEAFFGQGTRLTVV.